This TCR beta chain was obtained from a study of cytomegalovirus exposure and HLA in healthy donors (dated by TCRdb to about 2017). For the wider study: In an earlier analysis of 550 to 750 of the donors, 276 Gb of sequence data and just under 120 million unique TCR beta sequences from about 179 million T cells were reported. Roughly 290 gigabases of sequencing data and roughly 80 million unique TCR sequences made up an early release that covered about 640 HLA-typed donors. Of the roughly 430 genotyped donors, roughly 80% fell in the genetic ancestry cluster associated with self-reported Caucasian donors. The study was designed to test whether signatures of past pathogen exposure could be identified by cataloging public T cell receptors. The T cell repertoires of some 700 subjects were profiled by immunosequencing and related to cytomegalovirus serostatus. Along with the approximately 700-subject first cohort, a separate validation cohort of over a hundred different subjects was used. To predict cytomegalovirus infection status, the study brought together high-throughput TCR immunosequencing, statistical association of individual TCRs with disease status, and machine learning. In a later analysis, previously published TCR beta repertoires from several hundred donors were re-analyzed and high-resolution HLA genotyping was added so that TCR occurrence patterns could be studied. Rather than using new phenotypic data, the later analysis identified candidate immune exposures from TCR beta sequences and from how often those sequences occurred across donors. In an earlier analysis of 500 to 650 of the donors, high-throughput TCR beta sequencing was used to judge whether each TCR beta V gene segment behaved as functional or pseudogenic. Alongside the repertoire data, information on donor age, sex, ethnicity and CMV serostatus was compiled. A later genetic analysis took genome-wide SNP genotypes for about 55% of the roughly 700 donors and used that subset as a discovery cohort. All discovery cohort repertoires had been generated using a single sequencing platform. Class I and class II HLA loci were covered by the typing at four-digit resolution. Typing coverage differed by locus: A, B, C, DRB1 and DQB1 were typed in roughly 629-630 donors, DQA1 in 500 to 550, DPA1 in 600 to 610, and DPB1 in about 450. A few DR-DQ haplotypes were handled as single units for association and clustering because linkage in the cohort was strong. On average, over 200,000 unique TCR beta nucleotide sequences were sequenced per donor among about 400 genotyped donors of the cohort, with 15% to 20% of those sequences being non-productive. What the study reported, not specific to this receptor: Because some donors lacked HLA typing at each locus, the association tests relied only on the typed subset. According to a later genetic analysis, donors in an Asian-associated ancestry cluster had fewer N-insertions in productive TCRs than the approximately 710-donor mean. A further reported finding was that TCR beta sequences accurately predicted the HLA-A and HLA-B alleles for most subjects in the first cohort. A later analysis associated some 17,000 TCR beta sequences with specific HLA alleles at a false discovery rate of 0.05. According to a later analysis, parvovirus B19, influenza, CMV and Epstein-Barr virus appeared linked to several top co-occurrence clusters. A later analysis found that HLA-associated TCR beta chains were more clonally expanded and had lower generation probabilities than equally common non-associated chains. Cytomegalovirus status was reported to be diagnosed by the classifier with high specificity and sensitivity in both the original and validation cohorts. A later genetic analysis associated a missense DCLRE1C variant with V-gene and J-gene trimming of TCR beta chains, and an independent cohort replicated the association. In a later analysis, TCR association rates were found to vary across HLA loci, with the most associated TCRs seen for DRB1 alleles and the fewest for HLA-C alleles. According to the authors, the approach could potentially be generalized to other disease states and immunological phenotypes. The study listed 170 or so TCR beta chains as associated with cytomegalovirus. Assigning TCR associations to individual alleles was difficult when HLA alleles, especially DR and DQ, strongly co-occurred. In an earlier analysis of 587 of the donors, most TCR beta V segments were observed in productive rearrangements about 87% or about 30% of the time, broadly matching IMGT annotations. The 87-base-pair reads could not distinguish some IMGT-functional V segments, including TRBV6-2 and TRBV6-3, so those segments were excluded. For the cohort, immune exposure information was limited to CMV serostatus. In this cohort, only TCR beta chains were sequenced, and detectable features were limited by the absence of alpha or paired-chain data. Most TCR sequences were observed very rarely across donors, whereas some public TCRs were present in many individuals. In vitro tests confirmed that a few of the cytomegalovirus-associated TCR beta chains recognize cytomegalovirus antigens. Most CMV-associated TCR beta chains appeared to be HLA-restricted in a later analysis, and the HLA associations seemed to be driven largely by CMV exposure. A cluster of highly shared sequence variants was judged likely to be a technical artifact of the sequencing pipeline. Linkage disequilibrium might explain the correlated functional status among segregating V segments, but an unknown experimental factor could not be excluded. The presence/absence analyses assumed that sequencing depth was roughly uniform across donors, and that assumption may not be true. Because counts were too low, about 18 rarely observed V segments, including chromosome 9 orphons, were left out of the earlier analysis of about 620 of the donors.

Note on this clone: This receptor's antigen is unknown. It has no much larger one-base neighbor in the sample; base qualities were not kept.

Per the germline V gene, SGHVS is the CDR1 and FNYEAQ is the CDR2. V is reduced by 5 bases and J by 9 bases, leaving a spacing of 23 bases between them. Taken from cysteine to phenylalanine, the CDR3 has 16 residues. The only DNA kept is the CDR3, 48 bases in frame from the first base. The cohort was made up of roughly 670 healthy bone marrow donors. At the time of sampling, every cohort member was nominally healthy, though immune exposures that went unrecorded were likely present. The donor was CMV seronegative and was included in the group of about 350 seronegative cohort members. Each donor provided a peripheral blood sample, and peripheral blood mononuclear cells were used for TCR beta sequencing. Genomic DNA was extracted from the blood cell samples with the Qiagen DNeasy Blood Extraction Kit. The receptor library was made with the immunoSEQ multiplex PCR assay. For the multiplex PCR, a mixture combining 60 forward primers for TCR Vbeta segments and 13 reverse primers for TCR Jbeta segments was used. The CDR3 region of rearranged TCR beta genes was amplified from genomic DNA with a multiplex PCR assay. The Illumina HiSeq System was used to sequence the amplified TCR beta libraries as 87-base-pair reads. The original methods were these. A later analysis tallied tens of millions of unique TCR beta chains across the 666 repertoires, and approximately 11 million of those chains were shared by two or more donors. Raw reads were error-corrected and collapsed into unique sequences by a nearest-neighbor algorithm in which closely related sequences were merged to remove PCR and sequencing errors. V, D and J gene segments were assigned by aligning CDR3 sequences to IMGT reference sequences. For a sequence to be retained, a match of at least six nucleotides to both a V gene segment and a J gene segment was required. A rearrangement counted as productive if the CDR3 had no stop codons and remained in frame with V and J, and every other rearrangement counted as non-productive. CDR3 was defined according to IMGT convention as the region running from the second conserved V-encoded cysteine to the conserved J-encoded phenylalanine. The earlier analysis of about 610 of the donors excluded any sequence lacking an unambiguous match to a single V gene segment. In an earlier analysis of some 590 of the donors, a V segment was called functional when productive rearrangements were above 56.7%, and segregating when the standard deviation between donors exceeded 5%. A statistical classification framework was built for diagnosing cytomegalovirus status from the catalog of TCR beta chain sequences. V and J gene assignment, in a later analysis, came from comparing TCR nucleotide sequences with IMGT/GENE-DB human TR gene sequences. In a later analysis, CDR3 sequences and most-parsimonious VDJ recombination scenarios were assigned using the TCRdist pipeline. A later analysis defined each TCR beta chain by its CDR3 amino acid sequence plus V-gene family, and excluded reads lacking a unique V-gene family. To address suspected cross-contamination and a sequencing artifact, a later analysis removed roughly 640 highly shared, low-generation-probability nucleotide sequences. For each public chain, a later analysis derived a clonal expansion index from normalized ranks of inferred template counts within each repertoire. In a later analysis, generation probabilities were computed using a VDJ recombination model fitted to out-of-frame rearrangements, and the results were checked against IGoR. Hypergeometric tests were used in a later analysis to score TCR-TCR, TCR-HLA and TCR-CMV co-occurrence, with a repertoire-size bias correction applied to the TCR pairs. To estimate false discovery rates, a later analysis permuted the HLA or CMV assignments 20 times. A later analysis grouped co-occurring TCRs with DBSCAN, adding TCRdist sequence similarity when clustering within HLA-allele-positive subsets. Co-occurrence clustering excluded repertoires with fewer than 30,000 or more than 120,000 public chains, plus five with anomalous nucleotide sharing. Here the immuneACCESS table is served through TCRdb, limited to in-frame sequences with V and J called. Missing clones are a known gap in these copies; in checked studies unresolved V genes cover under half, and the rest lacks a known reason. V and J calls and clone size are copied from that table; D and trimming were computed from the DNA. Across this sample there are roughly 160,000 clones, with over 75% seen only once. The ten biggest clones cover roughly 4.2% of the sample.

This receptor was identified in a man in his forties in good health and CMV-seronegative. The V gene is TRBV7-6 and the J gene is TRBJ2-4; TRBD1 is a weak D gene call, 5 bases matching. Specimen: PBMCs. Here is the DNA: TGTGCCAGCAGCCCTGGTGGTAGGGGTGGATTAGGCATTCAGTACTTC. Translated, it gives CASSPGGRGGLGIQYF.